A single sample gave rise to the 27 T cell receptor beta chains below, sequenced in a study of a mutant IDH1 vaccine in newly diagnosed glioma. Sequencing used immunoSEQ multiplex PCR; TCRdb keeps in-frame clones, though not all of them. The sample includes about 40,000 clones, roughly nine tenths of them seen just once. Time point denoted: week 5, during vaccination. Alongside topical imiquimod, each dose of vaccine comprised 300 ug of mutant IDH1 20-mer peptide. These receptors' antigens are unknown. Sequenced material: PBMCs, taken from a glioma patient whose treatment included an IDH1 peptide vaccine. These receptors all come from a man between 50 and 59 years old with glioma.

V usage is TRBV5-6 and J usage is TRBJ1-3; no reliable D call. Trimming stripped 3 bases from V and 11 bases from J, with 18 bases between. CDR1 and CDR2 (germline): SGHDT, YYEEEE. The CDR3 length is 14 residues. The CDR3 spells CASSSRTARHAIYF. Here the CDR3 DNA reads TGTGCCAGCAGCTCCCGGACTGCGCGACACGCCATATATTTT.

The chain combines TRBV29-1 with TRBJ2-7; the D is unclear. V lost 5 bases and J 2 bases, leaving 13 bases between the germline ends. The germline V gene encodes CDR1 SQVTM and CDR2 ANQGSEA. The CDR3 has 13 amino acids. The CDR3 bases are TGCAGCGTTTCTGGTCTTGCGGCCTACGAGCAGTACTTC. It yields the protein CSVSGLAAYEQYF.

This chain links TRBV11-2 with TRBJ2-3; TRBD1 matches at 8 bases. The V gene's germline CDR1 is SGHAT and CDR2 FQNNGV. The J segment lost 0 bases and the V segment lost 2 bases, leaving 1 base of the junction unmatched. CDR3 length: 15 residues. Here the CDR3 DNA reads TGTGCCAGCAGCTTACAGGGGGCTAGCACAGATACGCAGTATTTT. Translating it yields CASSLQGASTDTQYF.

The chain links TRBV6-6 to TRBJ2-5; D is unresolved. CDR3 length: 13 amino acids. Germline V gene sequence: CDR1 MNHNY, CDR2 SVGAGI (reference sequence). V was shortened by 6 bases and J by 5 bases, with 13 bases between the two germline ends. CDR3 region: CASSPGPPETQYF. In DNA form, the CDR3 reads TGTGCCAGCAGCCCCGGTCCCCCCGAGACCCAGTACTTC.

CDR3 loop: CASSPTGGKAPEAFF. The CDR3 nucleotides read TGTGCCAGCAGCCCGACAGGGGGGAAAGCCCCTGAAGCTTTCTTT. The gene calls are TRBV11-2 and TRBJ1-1, with 9 nucleotides matching TRBD1. With 5 bases clipped from V and 6 bases from J, the junction kept 10 bases outside the gene matches. CDR3 length equals 15 residues. Germline V CDR1 and CDR2: SGHAT, FQNNGV.

The rearrangement uses TRBV5-1 and TRBJ2-5; 9 bases are shared with TRBD1. Losses at the gene ends were 4 bases for V and 5 bases for J; bases not matched to a gene: 9. The germline gives CDR1 SGHRS, CDR2 YFSETQ. The CDR3 runs 15 residues. CDR3 sequence: CASSPGTGSGETQYF. CDR3 coding DNA: TGCGCCAGCAGCCCCGGGACAGGGTCAGGTGAGACCCAGTACTTC. The entire variable domain, with the rest obtained from reference TRBV5-1 and TRBJ2-5, is as follows: KAGVTQTPRYLIKTRGQQVTLSCSPISGHRSVSWYQQTPGQGLQFLFEYFSETQRNKGNFPGRFSGRQFSNSRSEMNVSTLELGDSALYLCASSPGTGSGETQYFGPGTRLLVL.

This chain connects TRBV7-6 to TRBJ2-7, with 10 bases identical to TRBD1. With 5 bases clipped from V and 5 bases from J, the junction kept 6 bases outside the gene matches. CDR1 and CDR2 from the germline V gene are SGHVS and FNYEAQ. There are 14 residues in the CDR3. CDR3 residues: CASSKGQGSHEQYF. CDR3 coding DNA: TGTGCCAGCAGCAAGGGACAGGGGTCACACGAGCAGTACTTC.

The rearrangement links TRBV15 to TRBJ1-5; 12 nucleotides match TRBD1. Trimming took 4 bases from V and 1 from J; bases not matched to a gene: 8. Germline V gene lookup returns CDR1 LNHNV and CDR2 YYDKDF (reference sequence). This CDR3 comprises 18 residues. The CDR3 nucleotides are TGTGCCACCAGCAAGGGACAGGGGGCAGTTACGAGCAATCAGCCCCAGCATTTT. Translation gives CATSKGQGAVTSNQPQHF. Looking up the rest from reference TRBV15 and TRBJ1-5 gives the full variable domain: DAMVIQNPRYQVTQFGKPVTLSCSQTLNHNVMYWYQQKSSQAPKLLFHYYDKDFNNEADTPDNFQSRRPNTSFCFLDIRSPGLGDTAMYLCATSKGQGAVTSNQPQHFGDGTRLSIL.

CDR3 in DNA: TGTGCCAGCAGCGTTCTGACGGACTCCTTATCTGGAAACACCATATATTTT. Encoded protein: CASSVLTDSLSGNTIYF. The J gene is TRBJ1-3, the V gene TRBV5-4; D gene uncertain. The V end lost 4 bases, the J end lost 1 base, and 18 bases lay between the germline ends. Looked up from germline, CDR1 is SGHNT and CDR2 is YYREEE (reference sequence). The CDR3 has 17 amino acids.

The V and J genes are TRBV5-6 and TRBJ2-5, with D perhaps given as TRBD1 or TRBD2 (5 bases each). Germline CDR1 SGHDT, CDR2 YYEEEE. The CDR3 contains 16 residues. Between the trimmed V and J ends, which lost 3 bases and 4 bases, there was a span of 19 bases. CDR3 sequence reads: CASSSGTGTIGETQYF. CDR3 DNA: TGTGCCAGCAGCTCCGGAACCGGGACGATAGGAGAGACCCAGTACTTC.

The V call is TRBV5-1, the J call TRBJ1-3; D gene uncertain. Germline V CDR1 and CDR2: SGHRS, YFSETQ. The CDR3 extends over 16 amino acids. V lost 0 bases and J 2 bases, leaving 12 bases between the germline ends. The CDR3 protein is CASSLAVSSAGNTIYF. Written as DNA, the CDR3 is TGCGCCAGCAGCTTGGCGGTGTCCTCCGCTGGAAACACCATATATTTT.

CDR3 DNA: TGCAGCGTTAACAATGGACAGGGTACTGAAGCTTTCTTT. As protein: CSVNNGQGTEAFF. The V call is TRBV29-1, the J call TRBJ1-1; 8 positions agree with TRBD1. From germline, CDR1 is SQVTM and CDR2 ANQGSEA. Trimming removed 5 bases from V and 5 bases from J; junction bases left unmatched: 7. There are 13 residues in the CDR3.

This chain connects TRBV6-6 to TRBJ1-1, with 7 positions matching TRBD1. This CDR3 has 13 amino acids. The V and J ends lost 2 bases and 6 bases, in that order; junction bases with no gene match: 3. CDR1 is MNHNY, CDR2 SVGAGI, per germline (reference sequence). In DNA form, the CDR3 reads TGTGCCAGCAGTTACAACAGGGGCGCTGAAGCTTTCTTT. It encodes CASSYNRGAEAFF.

The CDR3 nucleotides read TGCGCCAGCAGCCAAGATGGATTGGGCAGCCGAGCTCACAAAAACATTCAGTACTTC. This sequence encodes CASSQDGLGSRAHKNIQYF. The chain links TRBV4-3 to TRBJ2-4; D unresolved. CDR3 length: 19 amino acids. CDR1 and CDR2 from the germline V gene are LGHNA and YSLEER. The V and J ends lost 0 bases and 3 bases respectively, with 21 bases between them.

The V gene is TRBV5-6, the J gene TRBJ2-3; TRBD2 matches 11 bases. The CDR3 has 16 residues. CDR1 and CDR2 (germline): SGHDT, YYEEEE. V shed 1 base, J shed 5 bases, and the junction held 6 bases outside the gene matches. The CDR3 nucleotides read TGTGCCAGCAGCTTGCAACTAGCGGGAGTTCAAGATACGCAGTATTTT. Protein sequence: CASSLQLAGVQDTQYF.

V gene TRBV15 combines with J gene TRBJ2-2; no definite D call. This CDR3 has 13 residues. The germline V and J ends were trimmed by 4 bases and 2 bases, with 5 bases remaining between them. The germline V gene encodes CDR1 LNHNV and CDR2 YYDKDF (reference sequence). As DNA, the CDR3 is TGTGCCACCAGCAAGGTTAACACCGGGGAGCTGTTTTTT. It is translated as CATSKVNTGELFF.

V is TRBV9 and J is TRBJ1-6; no clear D gene. The germline V and J ends were trimmed by 0 bases and 5 bases, with 12 bases remaining between them. The CDR3 is 16 amino acids. Germline assignment: CDR1 SGDLS and CDR2 YYNGEE. CDR3 amino acids: CASSVGAVSNNSPLHF. The CDR3 DNA reads as TGTGCCAGCAGCGTAGGGGCAGTTTCCAATAATTCACCCCTCCACTTT.

This CDR3 is CATEGITGELFF. CDR3 DNA: TGTGCCACCGAAGGTATAACCGGGGAGCTGTTTTTT. The V and J genes are TRBV6-5 and TRBJ2-2, with D unresolved. CDR3 length equals 12 residues. In germline, CDR1 is MNHEY, CDR2 SVGAGI. Trimming cost V 10 bases and J 5 bases, with 11 bases left between them.

This clone was recorded once. This chain joins TRBV7-2 and TRBJ2-5; 8 positions agree with TRBD2. The CDR3 extends over 12 amino acids. Looked up from germline, CDR1 is SGHTA and CDR2 is FQGNSA. The V gene end was trimmed by 6 bases and the J gene end by 5 bases; junction bases not matched to a gene: 2. The CDR3 nucleotides are TGTGCCAGCAGAGCGGGAGCGGAGACCCAGTACTTC. This sequence encodes CASRAGAETQYF.

V usage is TRBV28 and J usage is TRBJ2-1; D gene ambiguous. The V end lost 2 bases, the J end lost 5 bases, and 4 bases lay between the germline ends. The CDR3 has 12 amino acids. Germline V CDR1 and CDR2: MDHEN, SYDVKM. The CDR3 is CASSLGDNEQFF. CDR3 nucleotides: TGTGCCAGCAGTTTAGGGGACAATGAGCAGTTCTTC.

The gene calls are TRBV4-2 and TRBJ1-6; perhaps TRBD1 as D (6 bases). The CDR3 totals 17 residues. Trimming shortened V by 3 bases and J by 7 bases, and 19 bases separated the two germline ends. CDR1 is LGHNA, CDR2 YNFKEQ, per germline. The CDR3 DNA is TGTGCCAGCAGCCAGGGGGGACATACGGTTGTGAATTCACCCCTCCACTTT. It yields the protein CASSQGGHTVVNSPLHF.

This clone was recorded only once. This chain joins TRBV6-5 and TRBJ2-7; 11 bases align to TRBD1. Germline V gene data show CDR1 as MNHEY and CDR2 as SVGAGI. The V gene end was trimmed by 2 bases and the J gene end by 3 bases; junction bases not matched to a gene: 3. The CDR3 extends over 15 amino acids. The CDR3 DNA reads as TGTGCCAGCAGTTACGGGACAGGGGGTCACTACGAGCAGTACTTC. This encodes CASSYGTGGHYEQYF.

The chain is built from TRBV11-2 and TRBJ2-7; D possibly matches TRBD1 or TRBD2 (5 bases each). This CDR3 is built from 18 residues. V lost 0 bases and J lost 2, with 20 bases in between. Germline V gene data show CDR1 as SGHAT and CDR2 as FQNNGV. CDR3 DNA: TGTGCCAGCAGCTTAGACTTATCCCGGGACGCCAGGCCCTACGAGCAGTACTTC. This gives the protein CASSLDLSRDARPYEQYF.

This chain links TRBV5-1 with TRBJ2-2; TRBD2 matches at 9 bases. The CDR3 covers 15 residues. Germline V gene sequence: CDR1 SGHRS, CDR2 YFSETQ. J gave up 4 bases and V 2 bases, and 3 bases lay outside the gene matches. CDR3 coding DNA: TGCGCCAGCAGCTTCGCGGGAGGGAGCACCGGGGAGCTGTTTTTT. This gives the protein CASSFAGGSTGELFF.

This clone has just one count. J is TRBJ2-4 and V is TRBV28, with D unresolved. This CDR3 has 11 residues. Per the germline V gene, CDR1 is MDHEN and CDR2 is SYDVKM. The V end was cut by 7 bases, the J end by 5 bases, with 6 bases between. The CDR3 sequence is CASKSQNIQYF. The CDR3 DNA follows: TGTGCCAGCAAATCCCAAAACATTCAGTACTTC.

The chain couples TRBV19 to TRBJ1-1; D might be TRBD1 (5 bases). The CDR3 spans 14 residues. Looked up from germline, CDR1 is LNHDA and CDR2 is SQIVND (reference sequence). V dropped 1 base and J dropped 7 bases, with 13 bases sitting between them. Here the CDR3 reads CASSIAWGRSEAFF. CDR3 DNA sequence: TGTGCCAGTAGTATAGCTTGGGGCCGGAGTGAAGCTTTCTTT.

This rearrangement joins TRBV4-2 to TRBJ1-3; 8 bases line up with TRBD1. Germline trimming cut 0 bases from V and 0 bases from J; bases unmatched to any gene: 4. Germline lookup yields CDR1 LGHNA and CDR2 YNFKEQ. The length of the CDR3 is 17 residues. As DNA, the CDR3 is TGTGCCAGCAGCCAAGATTTAACAGGGGGCTCTGGAAACACCATATATTTT. Translated, it gives CASSQDLTGGSGNTIYF.